This T cell receptor delta chain is from a study of Vδ1+ human thymocytes. Sequences come from RNA converted to cDNA by reverse transcription. Multiplex PCR used pooled V-gene forward primers and a constant-region reverse primer to amplify CDR3s. TCRdb re-called the multiplex PCR reads with CATT. The repertoire consists of more than 45,000 delta-chain clones, with about 15% occurring once and the leading ten covering about 0.4%. Whole-study findings and limits: Unexpected Vdelta2 sequences could cause misinterpretation of bulk repertoire data. Thymic TRG and TRD repertoires appeared highly polyclonal. Around 20% of thymic delta-chain sequences were Vdelta2, with few Vdelta3, unlike blood Vdelta1+ controls.

The germline V gene has CDR1 TSWWSYY and CDR2 QGS. V was shortened by 3 bases and J by 1 base, with 15 bases between the two germline ends. The CDR3 consists of 16 residues. The sorted cells were CD3+ Vdelta1+ Vdelta2- thymocytes from alphabeta-depleted thymus. This clone was observed a handful of times. Its antigen is unidentified. Material for sequencing was Vdelta1+ gamma-delta thymocytes from the thymus. Subset reported: FACS-sorted CD3+ TCRalphabeta- TCRVdelta1+ TCRVdelta2- thymocytes. The TCR was taken from a girl less than two years old who had congenital heart surgery. The V call is TRDV1, the J call TRDJ1; D remains ambiguous. CDR3: CALGDAVLRSTDKLIF. The CDR3 region has the DNA TGTGCTCTTGGGGATGCCGTACTTCGTTCCACCGATAAACTCATCTTT.